By share of the sample, the clone carrying this T cell receptor (beta chain) is medium-sized. Its target is unknown. This record comes from a study of breast tumors, draining lymph nodes, adjacent tissues. General study findings and limits: Tumor TCR diversity was below lymph nodes but above nontumor tissue.

TCRdb itself ran the multiplex PCR reads through MiXCR, one entry per CDR3 protein. The sample lists 15,000 to 20,000 distinct CDR3 sequences; 63% were seen once. The source of this sequence is a female donor with breast cancer. Some clones in this sample may be carry-over from other donors' samples. The specimen was tumor-adjacent breast tissue.

The CDR3 sequence: CASSPSSGVYEQYF. The CDR3 region has the DNA TGTGCCAGCAGCCCTTCTAGCGGGGTTTACGAGCAGTACTTC. The rearrangement uses TRBV11-2 and TRBJ2-7; TRBD2 matches 9 bases. CDR3 length equals 14 residues. Looked up from germline, CDR1 is SGHAT and CDR2 is FQNNGV. Germline trimming cut 5 bases from V and 4 bases from J; bases unmatched to any gene: 6.